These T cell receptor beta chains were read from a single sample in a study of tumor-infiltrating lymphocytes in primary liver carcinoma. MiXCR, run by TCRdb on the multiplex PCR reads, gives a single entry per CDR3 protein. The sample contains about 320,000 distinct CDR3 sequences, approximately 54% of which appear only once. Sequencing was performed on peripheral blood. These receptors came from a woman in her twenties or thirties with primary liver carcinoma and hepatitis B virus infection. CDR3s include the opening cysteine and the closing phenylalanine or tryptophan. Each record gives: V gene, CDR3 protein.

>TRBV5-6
CASSWDRVLSGANILTF
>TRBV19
CASSITGLAVYNEQFF
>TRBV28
CASSLLARTPLHF
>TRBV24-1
CATSEADRWSTGELFF
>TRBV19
CASSPQGYGTQYF
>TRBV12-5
CASGPGRDRFDAFF
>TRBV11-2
CASSSGLAGVRYEQYF
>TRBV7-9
CASSLHNSPLHF
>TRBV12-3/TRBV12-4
CASSSGLSNFGANVLTF
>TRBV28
CASSLGGTWENEQFF